This T cell receptor beta chain comes out of a study of T cells in women clearing cervical HPV infection. Study-wide context: Case blood was drawn when the lesion was first found; control blood after infection became undetectable. Case blood was drawn a median 149 days after lesion detection. HLA type stays a possible confounder, typing being limited.

Profiling relied on immunoSEQ multiplex PCR, and the TCRdb table lists in-frame clones only, not all of them. The ten top clones account for 6.4%, within a sample of around 40,000 clones. On this clone itself: The read terminates 3 residues before the CDR3 end, so the remaining end is supplied by the germline J gene.

V lost 3 bases, J lost 6 bases, and 6 bases lay in between. This CDR3 spans 12 amino acids. The germline V gene has CDR1 SNHLY and CDR2 FYNNEI. V and J are TRBV2 and TRBJ1-3; no clear D gene. This TCR came from a woman aged 18-70 years with a cervical HPV16 infection that either progressed to CIN3+ or cleared (not recorded which). The sample consisted of blood buffy coat. Here the CDR3 reads CASSDPVNTIYF. The CDR3 DNA, read in part, is TGTGCCAGCAGTGATCCTGTAAACACC.